This TCR beta chain was sequenced for a study of T cells of healthy individuals (dated by TCRdb to the late 2010s). The protocol used for the library was 5' RACE. Data came from an Illumina MiSeq. In TCRdb, the public reads were trimmed at Q25 with fastp and aligned with MiXCR, with productive beta chains retained. Each entry merges the rows of one CDR3 protein and shows their most common DNA and genes. This sample is represented by about 60,000 distinct CDR3 sequences; under 20% of them were singletons. In total, the top ten clones hold around 5% of the sample. This clonotype has ten or more counts. What this receptor recognizes is not known. No qualities accompany the bases; no much larger clone lies one base away. From the germline V gene, CDR1 is MGHRA and CDR2 is YSYEKL. The CDR3 starts with the cysteine, ends with the phenylalanine, and has 15 residues. The read is trimmed to its CDR3 DNA, 45 bases read in frame from base 1. Trimming removed 5 bases from V and 5 bases from J, leaving 16 bases between the germline ends.

This sequence was found in a human donor in good health. The sequence is built from TRBV4-1 and TRBJ2-1, with the identity of the D gene unclear. The CDR3 reads CASSIHSNTNNEQFF. The DNA is as follows: TGCGCCAGCAGCATCCACAGTAATACTAACAATGAGCAGTTCTTC.